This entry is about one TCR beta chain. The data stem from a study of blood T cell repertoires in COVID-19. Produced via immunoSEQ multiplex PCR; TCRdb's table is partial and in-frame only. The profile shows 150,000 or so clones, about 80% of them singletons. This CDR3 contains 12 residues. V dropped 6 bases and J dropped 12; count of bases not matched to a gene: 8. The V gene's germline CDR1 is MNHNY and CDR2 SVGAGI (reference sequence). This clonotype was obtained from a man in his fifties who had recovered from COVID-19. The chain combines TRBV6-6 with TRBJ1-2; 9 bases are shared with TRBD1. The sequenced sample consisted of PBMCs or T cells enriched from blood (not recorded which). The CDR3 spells CASSPGTGSNTF. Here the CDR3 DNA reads TGTGCCAGCAGCCCTGGGACAGGGAGCAACACCTTC.